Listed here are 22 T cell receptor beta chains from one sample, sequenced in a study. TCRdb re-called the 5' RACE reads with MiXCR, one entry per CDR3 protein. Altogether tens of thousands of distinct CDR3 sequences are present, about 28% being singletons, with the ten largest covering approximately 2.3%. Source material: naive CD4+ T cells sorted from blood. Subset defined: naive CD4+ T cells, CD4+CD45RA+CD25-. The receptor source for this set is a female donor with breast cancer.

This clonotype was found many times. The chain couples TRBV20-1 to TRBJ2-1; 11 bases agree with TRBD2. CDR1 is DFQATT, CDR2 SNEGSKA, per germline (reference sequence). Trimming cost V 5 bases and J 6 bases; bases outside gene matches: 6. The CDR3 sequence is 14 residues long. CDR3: CSAASSGGINEQFF. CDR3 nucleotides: TGCAGTGCTGCTTCTAGCGGGGGGATCAATGAGCAGTTCTTC.

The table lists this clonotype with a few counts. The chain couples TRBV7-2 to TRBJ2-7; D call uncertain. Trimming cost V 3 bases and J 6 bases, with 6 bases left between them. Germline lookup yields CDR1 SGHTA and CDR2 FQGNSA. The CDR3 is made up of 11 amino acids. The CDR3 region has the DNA TGTGCCAGCAGCTTTTTAGGCGAGCAGTACTTC. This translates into CASSFLGEQYF.

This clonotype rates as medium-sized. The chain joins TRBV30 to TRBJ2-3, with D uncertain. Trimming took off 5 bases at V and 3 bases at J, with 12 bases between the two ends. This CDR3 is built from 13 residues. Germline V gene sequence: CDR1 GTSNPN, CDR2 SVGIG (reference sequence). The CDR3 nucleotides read TGTGCCTGGGGTAGGACGGTTACAGATACGCAGTATTTT. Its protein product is CAWGRTVTDTQYF.

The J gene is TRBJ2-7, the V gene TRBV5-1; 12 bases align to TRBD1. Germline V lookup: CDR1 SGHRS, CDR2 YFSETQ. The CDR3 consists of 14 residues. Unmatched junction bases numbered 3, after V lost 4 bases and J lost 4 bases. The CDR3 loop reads CASSVGQGAYEQYF. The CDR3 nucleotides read TGCGCCAGCAGCGTGGGACAGGGGGCTTACGAGCAGTACTTC.

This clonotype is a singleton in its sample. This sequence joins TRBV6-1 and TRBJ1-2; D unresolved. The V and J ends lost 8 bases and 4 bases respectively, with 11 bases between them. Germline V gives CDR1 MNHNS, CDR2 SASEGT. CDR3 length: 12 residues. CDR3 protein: CASSRDTYGYTF. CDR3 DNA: TGTGCCAGCTCCAGAGACACCTATGGCTACACCTTC.

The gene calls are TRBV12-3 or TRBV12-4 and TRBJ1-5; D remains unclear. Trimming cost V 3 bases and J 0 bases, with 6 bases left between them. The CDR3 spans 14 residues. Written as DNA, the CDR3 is TGTGCCAGCAGTTTCAAGGATAGCAATCAGCCCCAGCATTTT. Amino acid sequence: CASSFKDSNQPQHF.

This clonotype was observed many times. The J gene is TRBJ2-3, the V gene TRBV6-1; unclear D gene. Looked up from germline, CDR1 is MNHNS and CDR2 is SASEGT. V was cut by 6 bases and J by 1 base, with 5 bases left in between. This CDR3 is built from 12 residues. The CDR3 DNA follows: TGTGCCAGCAGCAGGCGCACAGATACGCAGTATTTT. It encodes CASSRRTDTQYF.

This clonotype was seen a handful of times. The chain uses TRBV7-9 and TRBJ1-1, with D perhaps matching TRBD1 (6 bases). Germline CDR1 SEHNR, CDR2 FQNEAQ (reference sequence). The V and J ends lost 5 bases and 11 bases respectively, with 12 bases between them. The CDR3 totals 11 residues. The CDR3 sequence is CASSREGHAFF. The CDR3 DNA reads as TGTGCCAGCAGCCGTGAGGGACACGCTTTCTTT.

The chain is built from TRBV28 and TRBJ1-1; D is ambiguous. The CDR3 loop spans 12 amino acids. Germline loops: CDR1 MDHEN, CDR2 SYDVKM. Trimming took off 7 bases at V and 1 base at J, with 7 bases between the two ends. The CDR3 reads CASTGWNTEAFF. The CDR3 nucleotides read TGTGCCAGCACCGGATGGAACACTGAAGCTTTCTTT.

CDR3 sequence (DNA): TGTGCCAGCAGCGCAGCTAACTATGGCTACACCTTC. Protein sequence: CASSAANYGYTF. The genes are TRBV7-2 and TRBJ1-2, with unresolved D. The germline V gene has CDR1 SGHTA and CDR2 FQGNSA. The V end was cut by 5 bases, the J end by 0 bases, with 4 bases between. The CDR3 is made up of 12 amino acids.

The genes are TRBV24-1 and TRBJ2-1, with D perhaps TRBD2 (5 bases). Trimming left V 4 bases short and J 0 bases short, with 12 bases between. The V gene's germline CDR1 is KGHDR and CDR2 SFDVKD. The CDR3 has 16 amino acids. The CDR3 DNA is TGTGCCACCAGTGAGCCCCGGGATAGCTCCTACAATGAGCAGTTCTTC. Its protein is CATSEPRDSSYNEQFF.

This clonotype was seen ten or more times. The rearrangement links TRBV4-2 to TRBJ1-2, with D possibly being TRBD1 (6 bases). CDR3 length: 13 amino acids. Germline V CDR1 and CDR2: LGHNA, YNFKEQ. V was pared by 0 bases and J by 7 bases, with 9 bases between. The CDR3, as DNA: TGTGCCAGCAGCCAAGAGGCCAGGGGTGGCTACACCTTC. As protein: CASSQEARGGYTF.

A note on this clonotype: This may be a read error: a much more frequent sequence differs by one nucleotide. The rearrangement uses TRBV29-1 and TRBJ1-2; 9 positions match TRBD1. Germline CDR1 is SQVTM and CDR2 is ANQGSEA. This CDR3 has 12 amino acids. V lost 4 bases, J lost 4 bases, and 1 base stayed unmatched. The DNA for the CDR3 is TGCAGCGTTGTGACAGGGGGCTATGGCTACACCTTC. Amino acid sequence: CSVVTGGYGYTF.

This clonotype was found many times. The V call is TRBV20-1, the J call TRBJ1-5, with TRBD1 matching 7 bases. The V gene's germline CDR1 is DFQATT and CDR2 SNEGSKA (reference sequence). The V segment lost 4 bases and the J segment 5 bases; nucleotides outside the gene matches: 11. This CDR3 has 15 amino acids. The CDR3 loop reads CSATQDREVDQPQHF. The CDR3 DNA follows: TGCAGTGCTACCCAAGACAGGGAAGTCGATCAGCCCCAGCATTTT.

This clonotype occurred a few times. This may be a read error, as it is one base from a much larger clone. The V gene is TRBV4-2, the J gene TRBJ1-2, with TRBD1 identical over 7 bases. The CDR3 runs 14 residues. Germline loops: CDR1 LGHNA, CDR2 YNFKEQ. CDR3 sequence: CASSPGQFVYSYTF. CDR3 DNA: TGTGCCAGCAGCCCGGGACAGTTCGTCTATAGCTACACCTTC.

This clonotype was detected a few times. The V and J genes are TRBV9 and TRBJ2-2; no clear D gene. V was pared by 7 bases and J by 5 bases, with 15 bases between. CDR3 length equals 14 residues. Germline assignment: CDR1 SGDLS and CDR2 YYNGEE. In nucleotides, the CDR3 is TGTGCCAGCGGCTCCCCGGTGAGAACCGGGGAGCTGTTTTTT. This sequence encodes CASGSPVRTGELFF.

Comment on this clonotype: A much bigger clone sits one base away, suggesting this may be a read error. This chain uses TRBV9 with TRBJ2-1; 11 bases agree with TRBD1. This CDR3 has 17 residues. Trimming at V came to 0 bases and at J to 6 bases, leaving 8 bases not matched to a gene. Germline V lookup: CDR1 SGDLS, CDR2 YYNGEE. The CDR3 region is CASSVVTRDRGSNEQFF. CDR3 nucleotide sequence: TGTGCCAGCAGCGTAGTGACCCGGGACAGGGGGTCCAATGAGCAGTTCTTC. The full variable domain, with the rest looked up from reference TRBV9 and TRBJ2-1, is DSGVTQTPKHLITATGQRVTLRCSPRSGDLSVYWYQQSLDQGLQFLIQYYNGEERAKGNILERFSAQQFPDLHSELNLSSLELGDSALYFCASSVVTRDRGSNEQFFGPGTRLTVL.

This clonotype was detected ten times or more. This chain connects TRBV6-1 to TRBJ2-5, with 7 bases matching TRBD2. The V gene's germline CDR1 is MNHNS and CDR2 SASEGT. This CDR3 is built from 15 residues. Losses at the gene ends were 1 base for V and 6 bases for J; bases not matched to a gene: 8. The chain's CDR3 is CASSEGGGRVQTQYF. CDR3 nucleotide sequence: TGTGCCAGCAGTGAAGGGGGAGGGAGGGTACAGACCCAGTACTTC.

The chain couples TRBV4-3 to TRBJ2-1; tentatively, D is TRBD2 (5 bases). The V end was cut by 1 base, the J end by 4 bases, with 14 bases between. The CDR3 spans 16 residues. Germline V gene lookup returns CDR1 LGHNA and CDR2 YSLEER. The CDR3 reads CASSQVSAGKYNEQFF. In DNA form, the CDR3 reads TGCGCCAGCAGCCAAGTTTCGGCCGGGAAGTACAATGAGCAGTTCTTC.

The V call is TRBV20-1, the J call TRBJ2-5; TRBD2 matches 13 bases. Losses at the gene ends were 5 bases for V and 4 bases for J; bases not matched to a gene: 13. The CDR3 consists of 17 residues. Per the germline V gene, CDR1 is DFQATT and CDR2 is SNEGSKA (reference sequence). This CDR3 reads CSADPGTSGKSRETQYF. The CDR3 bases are TGCAGTGCTGATCCCGGGACTAGCGGGAAGTCGCGAGAGACCCAGTACTTC.

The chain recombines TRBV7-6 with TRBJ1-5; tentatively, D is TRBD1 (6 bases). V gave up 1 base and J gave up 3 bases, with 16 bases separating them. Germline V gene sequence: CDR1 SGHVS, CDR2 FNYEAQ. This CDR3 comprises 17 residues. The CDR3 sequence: CASSLGSPRGLNQPQHF. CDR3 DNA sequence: TGTGCCAGCAGCTTAGGAAGTCCCAGGGGACTCAATCAGCCCCAGCATTTT.

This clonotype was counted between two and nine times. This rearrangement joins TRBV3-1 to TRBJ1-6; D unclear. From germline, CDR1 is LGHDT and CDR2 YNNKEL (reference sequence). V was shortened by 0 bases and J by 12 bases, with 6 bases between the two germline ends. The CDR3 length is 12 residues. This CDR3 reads CASSQELGPLHF. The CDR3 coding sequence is TGTGCCAGCAGCCAAGAACTTGGACCCCTCCACTTT. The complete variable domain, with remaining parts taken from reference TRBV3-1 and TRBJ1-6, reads DTAVSQTPKYLVTQMGNDKSIKCEQNLGHDTMYWYKQDSKKFLKIMFSYNNKELIINETVPNRFSPKSPDKAHLNLHINSLELGDSAVYFCASSQELGPLHFGNGTRLTVT.